This T cell receptor (beta chain) is drawn from a study of control samples from healthy donors and cancer patients. Clones were sequenced by immunoSEQ multiplex PCR, and TCRdb holds only the in-frame ones, with some missing. The table includes 50,000 or so clones, about 93% detected once. The CDR3 is 15 amino acids. Germline V lookup: CDR1 SEHNR, CDR2 FQNEAQ (reference sequence). Trimming removed 5 bases at V and 2 bases at J, with 14 bases between. Sequencing was done on a sample of PBMCs. The sequence was collected from a woman between 45 and 60 years old with head and neck cancer. The genes are TRBV7-9 and TRBJ2-3, with D perhaps TRBD2 (6 bases). The CDR3 DNA is TGTGCCAGCAGCGCCCAGGGACTTTACACAGATACGCAGTATTTT. It translates to CASSAQGLYTDTQYF.